This T cell receptor beta chain originates from a study of T cells and copy number aberrations in small-cell lung cancer. Sequenced by immunoSEQ multiplex PCR; TCRdb stores in-frame clones only, minus some. The table lists over 950 clones, 65% to 85% of them singletons. No donor received chemotherapy or radiotherapy before surgery, nor immunotherapy before or after it. V was shortened by 3 bases and J by 4 bases, with 9 bases between the two germline ends. The CDR3 length is 13 residues. The germline V gene encodes CDR1 MNHEY and CDR2 SMNVEV (reference sequence). The chain couples TRBV27 to TRBJ1-1, with D uncertain. Source material: tumor tissue. This receptor was obtained from a man in his sixties with small cell lung cancer. DNA of the CDR3: TGTGCCAGCAGTTTTGGGGTTGGCACTGAAGCTTTCTTT. This sequence encodes CASSFGVGTEAFF.